This T cell receptor beta chain was profiled in a study of cytomegalovirus exposure and HLA in healthy donors. Study-wide results and caveats: 150 to 200 TCR beta chains were listed as cytomegalovirus-associated. With high specificity and sensitivity, the classifier reportedly diagnosed cytomegalovirus status.

Using immunoSEQ multiplex PCR, the repertoire was profiled, and TCRdb retains in-frame clones only, with some absent. Here the sample spans around 80,000 clones, approximately 96% being singletons. About this clone: What it recognizes is unknown.

The TCR was taken from a woman aged 18-29 years in good health and CMV-seronegative. The sample comprised PBMCs.

The CDR3 loop is CASSLLSRDGGEQYF. The CDR3 DNA follows: TGTGCCAGCAGCTTACTCTCCCGGGACGGGGGCGAGCAGTACTTC. The V and J genes are TRBV7-9 and TRBJ2-7; D is possibly TRBD2 (6 bases). The CDR3 loop spans 15 amino acids. The germline V and J ends were trimmed by 2 bases and 6 bases, with 17 bases remaining between them. Germline CDR1 reads SEHNR; CDR2 reads FQNEAQ (reference sequence). The entire variable domain, with the rest obtained from reference TRBV7-9 and TRBJ2-7, is as follows: DTGVSQNPRHKITKRGQNVTFRCDPISEHNRLYWYRQTLGQGPEFLTYFQNEAQLEKSRLLSDRFSAERPKGSFSTLEIQRTEQGDSAMYLCASSLLSRDGGEQYFGPGTRLTVT.